Presented here are 17 T cell receptor beta chains from one specimen sequenced in a study of CD8+ T cells in alopecia areata. RNA, once extracted, was reverse transcribed into cDNA for use as the sequencing template. This table comes from immunoSEQ multiplex PCR, and its TCRdb copy is limited to in-frame clones, with some not included. The sample consists of about 200,000 clones, around three fifths of them appearing once. The source material was CD8+ T cells sorted from blood. All receptors come from a human donor in good health.

The J gene is TRBJ2-2, the V gene TRBV29-1, with D possibly being TRBD1 (6 bases). Between the trimmed V and J ends, which lost 7 bases and 3 bases, there was a span of 12 bases. The CDR3 runs 13 residues. The germline gives CDR1 SQVTM, CDR2 ANQGSEA. CDR3 DNA: TGCAGCGCAACAGGGCAGTACACCGGGGAGCTGTTTTTT. Translation gives CSATGQYTGELFF.

In its sample, this clone was seen once. V and J are TRBV9 and TRBJ2-1; D not resolved. Germline V gene sequence: CDR1 SGDLS, CDR2 YYNGEE. Trimming removed 4 bases from V and 7 bases from J, with 9 bases in between. The CDR3 is 12 amino acids. CDR3 coding DNA: TGTGCCAGCAGCCTAGACGTAAATGAGCAGTTCTTC. Residues: CASSLDVNEQFF.

CDR3: CASSLRGVGNTEAFF. The CDR3 DNA reads TGCGCCAGCAGCTTGCGAGGGGTGGGAAACACTGAAGCTTTCTTT. The V call is TRBV5-1, the J call TRBJ1-1, with D tentatively TRBD1 (5 bases). The V end was cut by 1 base, the J end by 2 bases, with 12 bases between. The CDR3 length is 15 residues. Germline loops: CDR1 SGHRS, CDR2 YFSETQ.

CDR3 amino acids: CAWNPSGGGQETQYF. The CDR3 DNA sequence: TGTGCCTGGAATCCTAGCGGGGGGGGTCAAGAGACCCAGTACTTC. The rearrangement links TRBV30 to TRBJ2-5; the match to TRBD2 covers 12 bases. Unmatched junction bases numbered 5, after V lost 4 bases and J lost 2 bases. Germline CDR1 reads GTSNPN; CDR2 reads SVGIG (reference sequence). This CDR3 is 15 amino acids long.

The rearrangement links TRBV25-1 to TRBJ1-6, with 8 bases identical to TRBD1. Germline CDR1 is MGHDK and CDR2 is SYGVNS. V was pared by 7 bases and J by 10 bases, with 6 bases of the junction left unmatched. This CDR3 is 13 amino acids long. The CDR3 loop reads CASTGQGGSPLHF. The CDR3 DNA follows: TGTGCCAGCACCGGACAGGGAGGATCACCCCTCCACTTT.

The table lists this clone with a few counts. The chain couples TRBV5-6 to TRBJ2-4; D not certain. Germline V gene sequence: CDR1 SGHDT, CDR2 YYEEEE. V was cut by 0 bases and J by 5 bases, with 6 bases left in between. The CDR3 has 13 amino acids. The CDR3 nucleotides read TGTGCCAGCAGCTTGGCCATGGAAAACATTCAGTACTTC. Translation: CASSLAMENIQYF.

The CDR3 region is CASSRGGPIAGELFF. The CDR3 coding sequence is TGTGCCAGCAGCCGTGGAGGTCCTATTGCCGGGGAGCTGTTTTTT. The rearrangement joins TRBV5-6 to TRBJ2-2; D perhaps matches TRBD2 (5 bases). Trimming left V 4 bases short and J 6 bases short, with 16 bases between. Germline CDR1 reads SGHDT; CDR2 reads YYEEEE. The CDR3 is 15 residues long. Together with reference TRBV5-6 and TRBJ2-2, the CDR3 gives the full variable domain: DAGVTQSPTHLIKTRGQQVTLRCSPKSGHDTVSWYQQALGQGPQFIFQYYEEEERQRGNFPDRFSGHQFPNYSSELNVNALLLGDSALYLCASSRGGPIAGELFFGEGSRLTVL.

This clone showed up just a few times. V and J are TRBV27 and TRBJ1-1; weak D call: TRBD1 (5 bases). The CDR3 is 15 residues long. V gave up 5 bases and J gave up 4 bases, with 17 bases separating them. The germline V gene encodes CDR1 MNHEY and CDR2 SMNVEV (reference sequence). CDR3 nucleotides: TGTGCCAGCAGTCCTCCGAATAGGGGAGTCACTGAAGCTTTCTTT. Translation gives CASSPPNRGVTEAFF.

The rearrangement links TRBV2 to TRBJ2-7; D call uncertain. The CDR3 totals 11 residues. Per germline, CDR1 SNHLY and CDR2 FYNNEI. Trimming left V 0 bases short and J 3 bases short, with 0 bases between. This CDR3 reads CASSEAYEQYF. The CDR3 nucleotides are TGTGCCAGCAGTGAAGCCTACGAGCAGTACTTC.

This clone occurred a few times. This chain links TRBV27 with TRBJ1-1; a weak D match, TRBD1 (5 bases). Germline V lookup: CDR1 MNHEY, CDR2 SMNVEV (reference sequence). This CDR3 comprises 13 residues. The ends were cut back, 6 bases at V and 4 bases at J, with 12 bases in the middle. The CDR3 DNA is TGTGCCAGCAGGGCCGGGGCGTTCACTGAAGCTTTCTTT. This sequence encodes CASRAGAFTEAFF.

The CDR3 reads CASSVVDRGYEQYF. The CDR3, as DNA: TGTGCCAGCAGCGTGGTGGACAGGGGCTACGAGCAGTACTTC. The chain couples TRBV9 to TRBJ2-7; 9 bases are a match to TRBD1. Germline trimming cut 2 bases from V and 3 bases from J; bases unmatched to any gene: 3. Germline-derived CDR1 and CDR2 are SGDLS and YYNGEE. This CDR3 has 14 amino acids.

The chain combines TRBV30 with TRBJ1-2; D is perhaps TRBD1 (5 bases). The V and J ends lost 3 bases and 0 bases respectively, with 11 bases between them. Germline lookup yields CDR1 GTSNPN and CDR2 SVGIG (reference sequence). The CDR3 covers 14 residues. In nucleotides, the CDR3 is TGTGCCTGGAGGGCCGACAGCTCTAACTATGGCTACACCTTC. It is translated as CAWRADSSNYGYTF.

The rearrangement links TRBV29-1 to TRBJ1-1; TRBD1 agrees at 7 bases. J was trimmed by 0 bases and V by 6 bases; bases with no gene match: 4. CDR3 length equals 13 residues. CDR1 and CDR2 (germline): SQVTM, ANQGSEA. In DNA form, the CDR3 reads TGCAGCGTCCAACAGGGGATGAACACTGAAGCTTTCTTT. Translated: CSVQQGMNTEAFF.

V usage is TRBV7-2 and J usage is TRBJ2-7; possible D gene TRBD1, 6 bases. Trimming removed 7 bases from V and 7 bases from J, with 20 bases in between. The CDR3 consists of 14 residues. Germline assignment: CDR1 SGHTA and CDR2 FQGNSA. This chain's CDR3 is CASIRLDRPLEQYF. In DNA, the CDR3 is TGTGCCAGCATCCGCCTCGACAGGCCTCTTGAGCAGTACTTC.

This clone has more than one count but fewer than ten. The chain uses TRBV19 and TRBJ2-7, with a weak D call TRBD2 (5 bases). CDR1 and CDR2 (germline): LNHDA, SQIVND (reference sequence). The CDR3 runs 15 residues. Trimming pared 5 bases from V and 2 bases from J, leaving 16 bases between. This chain's CDR3 is CASSGGLLNPYEQYF. The CDR3 DNA sequence: TGTGCCAGTAGTGGCGGGCTCCTCAACCCCTACGAGCAGTACTTC.

J is TRBJ1-1 and V is TRBV6-5, with 9 bases lining up with TRBD1. Germline V gene sequence: CDR1 MNHEY, CDR2 SVGAGI. There are 13 residues in the CDR3. V gave up 6 bases and J gave up 4 bases; unmatched junction bases: 3. The CDR3 sequence is CASSTTGGTEAFF. The CDR3 coding sequence is TGTGCCAGCAGCACGACAGGGGGCACTGAAGCTTTCTTT.

This sequence joins TRBV9 and TRBJ1-2, with 7 bases fitting TRBD1. Germline assignment: CDR1 SGDLS and CDR2 YYNGEE. The CDR3 has 14 amino acids. V was pared by 0 bases and J by 4 bases, with 3 bases of the junction left unmatched. The CDR3, as DNA: TGTGCCAGCAGCGTAGGGGACAGTCCCTATGGCTACACCTTC. It encodes CASSVGDSPYGYTF.